Listed below are T cell receptor beta chains from one sample, sequenced in a study of control samples from healthy donors and cancer patients. Measured with immunoSEQ multiplex PCR; TCRdb has only the in-frame clones, and not every one. The sample carries around 140,000 clones, 92% recorded once. Specimen: blood. The origin of the receptors is a woman aged 50 to 65 in good health. Both conserved end residues are part of each CDR3. Clone size is given for some rows only: seen once, a few or many times, or a class if the clone is expanded.

J,size,V,CDR3
TRBJ2-3,.,TRBV20-1,CSARANRTEYF
TRBJ1-2,.,TRBV28,CASSPPRRYAYGYTF
TRBJ2-7,.,TRBV7-2,CASSPDRQSYEQYF
TRBJ1-6,.,TRBV6-5,CASKGTGLNSPLHF
TRBJ1-1,.,TRBV12-3/TRBV12-4,CASSLGGGTEAFF
TRBJ2-2,.,TRBV4-2,CASSPSSLQNTGELFF
TRBJ2-2,.,TRBV28,CAIRDRGSAGELFF
TRBJ1-1,.,TRBV5-1,CASRSRPGQGYTEAFF
TRBJ2-7,.,TRBV5-6,CASSYQGRRSSYEQYF
TRBJ2-2,few,TRBV7-7,CASSLAPSGELFF
TRBJ2-7,once,TRBV7-2,CASSRSRGPYEQYF
TRBJ1-2,.,TRBV12-3/TRBV12-4,CASSPRVVYGYTF
TRBJ1-1,.,TRBV5-6,CASSFGFGNTEAFF
TRBJ2-1,.,TRBV14,CASSQLAGPTGNEQFF
TRBJ1-2,.,TRBV5-1,CASSFSGTGYGYTF
TRBJ2-2,.,TRBV6-4,CASSDSFGGEGGELFF
TRBJ2-7,.,TRBV3-1/TRBV3-2,CASSQVDGGLAGSGSYEQYF